This T cell receptor beta chain came from a study of T cell repertoires in cytomegalovirus infection (dated 2019 in TCRdb). With respect to the entire study: Recently identified HLA-C-restricted CMV epitopes, whose presentation resists viral immunomodulation, were targeted by peptide stimulations together with well-studied HLA-B-restricted epitopes. Because public TCR beta signatures pointed to carriage of CMV infection together with the matching HLA type, the HLA type of each donor mattered for the analysis.

The treatment or condition label, as the study defines it: in vitro stimulation with specific CMV peptide epitopes to enrich CMV-specific T cells. Paper-wide results and their limitations: Cumulative frequency of public TCR beta family members discriminated carriers of CMV infection plus the relevant HLA type in this cohort and an independent approximately 350-donor cohort. In the ex vivo response, HLA-C-restricted CMV-specific TCR beta clonotypes were dominant, and in two of eight donors the single most frequent clonotype came from this HLA-C-restricted group.

Between the V and J ends, shortened by 5 bases and 0 bases respectively, the junction contains 8 bases. Counted from cysteine to phenylalanine, this CDR3 has 14 amino acids. Here the CDR3 DNA is all that survives: 42 bases in frame from base 1. Taken from the germline V gene, the CDR1 and CDR2 loops are SGHTA and FQGNSA. This clonotype was recorded a few times. It lacks a known antigen. Base qualities are not recorded, but no much larger clone differs from it by a single base. The listed sequencing device is Illumina HiSeq 1500. TCRdb reworked the public reads: Q25 trimming with fastp, MiXCR clone assembly, productive beta chains retained. Entries are consolidated by CDR3 protein sequence, retaining the most common genes and DNA. The table for this sample lists about 130,000 distinct CDR3 sequences; about 31% of them were counted only once. In total, the top ten clones hold 58% of the sample.

This specimen was CD8+ T cells from cultured PBMCs, taken from culture after CMV antigen stimulation. The rearrangement joined TRBV7-2 to TRBJ1-3, with the D gene not clear enough to name. This receptor was obtained from a human donor in good health (CMV status not recorded). Some clones in this sample may be carry-over from other donors' samples. The DNA sequence is as follows: TGTGCCAGCAGCCCCCCGGGCTCTGGAAACACCATATATTTT. Translation gives CASSPPGSGNTIYF.